Listed below are T cell receptor beta chains from one sample, sequenced in a study of graft-versus-host responses after intestinal transplantation. This table comes from immunoSEQ multiplex PCR, and its TCRdb copy is limited to in-frame clones, with some not included. Here the sample spans roughly 21,000 clones, 40% to 50% being singletons. The specimen was alloreactive CD8+ T cells from a mixed lymphocyte reaction culture, collected before intestinal transplant. These receptors were collected from a human patient who received an intestinal transplant. Each CDR3 is given with its conserved first and last residue. Each record gives: D gene, V gene, clone size, J gene, CDR3 protein, CDR3 DNA. D genes are given only for firm matches. Rows give clone size only sometimes, using once, few, many, or a class for an expanded clone.

d_gene: .
v_gene: TRBV15
abundance: .
j_gene: TRBJ2-5
CDR3aa: CATSRPQTGMKETQYF
CDR3nt: TGTGCCACCAGCAGACCTCAGACAGGCATGAAAGAGACCCAGTACTTC

d_gene: .
v_gene: TRBV5-8
abundance: few
j_gene: TRBJ1-3
CDR3aa: CASSLVNRGFSPGNTIYF
CDR3nt: TGTGCCAGCAGCTTGGTTAATCGGGGGTTTTCGCCTGGAAACACCATATATTTT

d_gene: .
v_gene: TRBV2
abundance: .
j_gene: TRBJ2-3
CDR3aa: CASTTGSTQYF
CDR3nt: TGTGCCAGCACTACGGGATCCACGCAGTATTTT

d_gene: .
v_gene: TRBV11-2
abundance: .
j_gene: TRBJ2-1
CDR3aa: CASSLGGFRNEQFF
CDR3nt: TGTGCCAGCAGCCTTGGAGGATTCCGCAATGAGCAGTTCTTC

d_gene: TRBD1
v_gene: TRBV27
abundance: .
j_gene: TRBJ1-2
CDR3aa: CASSFYQGGVNYGYTF
CDR3nt: TGTGCCAGCAGTTTCTACCAGGGGGGGGTTAACTATGGCTACACCTTC

d_gene: .
v_gene: TRBV14
abundance: .
j_gene: TRBJ2-2
CDR3aa: CASSPRSGELFF
CDR3nt: TGTGCCAGCAGCCCAAGGAGCGGGGAGCTGTTTTTT

d_gene: TRBD1
v_gene: TRBV5-1
abundance: .
j_gene: TRBJ2-7
CDR3aa: CASSPTVRGYEQYF
CDR3nt: TGCGCCAGCAGCCCGACCGTCAGGGGGTACGAGCAGTACTTC

d_gene: TRBD1
v_gene: TRBV9
abundance: .
j_gene: TRBJ1-1
CDR3aa: CASSVSTSRGPTEAFF
CDR3nt: TGTGCCAGCAGCGTATCCACCTCCAGGGGGCCCACTGAAGCTTTCTTT

d_gene: .
v_gene: TRBV7-2
abundance: .
j_gene: TRBJ1-2
CDR3aa: CASSLALGNYTF
CDR3nt: TGTGCCAGCAGCTTAGCGTTGGGTAACTACACCTTC

d_gene: .
v_gene: TRBV15
abundance: few
j_gene: TRBJ2-1
CDR3aa: CATSPPGGRGYNEQFF
CDR3nt: TGTGCCACCAGCCCACCCGGGGGGAGGGGGTACAATGAGCAGTTCTTC

d_gene: TRBD2
v_gene: TRBV6-6
abundance: .
j_gene: TRBJ2-7
CDR3aa: CASRKTSGRLYEQYF
CDR3nt: TGTGCCAGCAGAAAGACTAGCGGGAGACTCTACGAGCAGTACTTC

d_gene: .
v_gene: TRBV5-1
abundance: few
j_gene: TRBJ1-1
CDR3aa: CASSFRGHTEAFF
CDR3nt: TGCGCCAGCAGCTTCCGGGGACATACTGAAGCTTTCTTT

d_gene: .
v_gene: TRBV6-5
abundance: .
j_gene: TRBJ2-2
CDR3aa: CATRFGVTGELFF
CDR3nt: TGTGCCACCCGGTTTGGCGTCACCGGGGAGCTGTTTTTT

d_gene: TRBD1
v_gene: TRBV18
abundance: .
j_gene: TRBJ2-3
CDR3aa: CASSPTLQFRGRTDTQYF
CDR3nt: TGTGCCAGCTCTCCCACCTTACAGTTCAGGGGGCGGACAGATACGCAGTATTTT

d_gene: .
v_gene: TRBV5-1
abundance: .
j_gene: TRBJ2-7
CDR3aa: CASSLELGTSEQYF
CDR3nt: TGCGCCAGCAGCTTGGAGTTAGGTACCAGTGAGCAGTACTTC

d_gene: .
v_gene: TRBV28
abundance: .
j_gene: TRBJ2-3
CDR3aa: CASGQGGGRDTQYF
CDR3nt: TGTGCCAGCGGGCAGGGTGGCGGGCGGGATACGCAGTATTTT

d_gene: .
v_gene: TRBV6-1
abundance: .
j_gene: TRBJ1-1
CDR3aa: CASSSGRIAAFF
CDR3nt: TGTGCCAGCAGCTCCGGGAGGATTGCGGCTTTCTTT

d_gene: TRBD1
v_gene: TRBV2
abundance: .
j_gene: TRBJ1-2
CDR3aa: CASSDRTGPYGYTF
CDR3nt: TGTGCCAGCAGTGACCGGACAGGGCCCTATGGCTACACCTTC

d_gene: .
v_gene: TRBV6-4
abundance: few
j_gene: TRBJ1-1
CDR3aa: CASSPGVTAEAFF
CDR3nt: TGTGCCAGCAGTCCAGGGGTGACGGCTGAAGCTTTCTTT

d_gene: .
v_gene: TRBV5-1
abundance: .
j_gene: TRBJ1-5
CDR3aa: CASSLGTGNQPQHF
CDR3nt: TGCGCCAGCAGCTTGGGGACAGGCAATCAGCCCCAGCATTTT

d_gene: TRBD1
v_gene: TRBV6-6
abundance: .
j_gene: TRBJ1-2
CDR3aa: CASSSGTVPLYGYTF
CDR3nt: TGTGCCAGCAGCTCCGGGACAGTTCCCCTCTATGGCTACACCTTC

d_gene: .
v_gene: TRBV6-6
abundance: few
j_gene: TRBJ2-7
CDR3aa: CASSLIEASEQYF
CDR3nt: TGTGCCAGCAGTTTAATCGAAGCATCCGAGCAGTACTTC

d_gene: .
v_gene: TRBV6-5
abundance: .
j_gene: TRBJ1-5
CDR3aa: CASSYSVGFRQPQHF
CDR3nt: TGTGCCAGCAGTTACTCGGTAGGGTTTAGGCAGCCCCAGCATTTT

d_gene: .
v_gene: TRBV7-9
abundance: medium-sized
j_gene: TRBJ1-2
CDR3aa: CAADTKTNYGYTF
CDR3nt: TGTGCCGCCGACACTAAAACTAACTATGGCTACACCTTC

d_gene: .
v_gene: TRBV6-1
abundance: few
j_gene: TRBJ2-7
CDR3aa: CASMSSSYEQYF
CDR3nt: TGTGCCAGCATGTCCAGCTCCTACGAGCAGTACTTC

d_gene: TRBD1
v_gene: TRBV10-2
abundance: medium-sized
j_gene: TRBJ1-5
CDR3aa: CASSRGGFGQPQHF
CDR3nt: TGCGCCAGCAGCAGGGGGGGTTTTGGTCAGCCCCAGCATTTT

d_gene: .
v_gene: TRBV10-3
abundance: .
j_gene: TRBJ2-7
CDR3aa: CAISVGAGIGAYEQYF
CDR3nt: TGTGCCATCAGTGTCGGTGCGGGAATCGGCGCCTACGAGCAGTACTTC

d_gene: .
v_gene: TRBV6-1
abundance: .
j_gene: TRBJ2-1
CDR3aa: CASRQWSSYNEQFF
CDR3nt: TGTGCCAGCAGGCAGTGGAGCTCCTACAATGAGCAGTTCTTC

d_gene: .
v_gene: TRBV2
abundance: few
j_gene: TRBJ1-1
CDR3aa: CASRVDGAVNTEAFF
CDR3nt: TGTGCCAGCCGGGTGGACGGCGCAGTAAACACTGAAGCTTTCTTT

d_gene: .
v_gene: TRBV5-5
abundance: .
j_gene: TRBJ1-4
CDR3aa: CASRLLGSNEKLFF
CDR3nt: TGTGCCAGCAGACTGTTAGGTTCTAATGAAAAACTGTTTTTT

d_gene: .
v_gene: TRBV11-2
abundance: .
j_gene: TRBJ1-2
CDR3aa: CASSFGQRSNYGYTF
CDR3nt: TGTGCCAGCAGCTTTGGACAGCGATCTAACTATGGCTACACCTTC

d_gene: TRBD2
v_gene: TRBV7-9
abundance: few
j_gene: TRBJ2-7
CDR3aa: CASSLEVSSGEQYF
CDR3nt: TGTGCCAGCAGCTTAGAGGTCTCTAGCGGAGAGCAGTACTTC

d_gene: .
v_gene: TRBV15
abundance: .
j_gene: TRBJ2-3
CDR3aa: CATSRDPSGHRDTQYF
CDR3nt: TGTGCCACCAGCAGAGATCCCTCTGGACACCGAGATACGCAGTATTTT

d_gene: .
v_gene: TRBV19
abundance: few
j_gene: TRBJ2-7
CDR3aa: CASSSPLDTTYEQYF
CDR3nt: TGTGCCAGTAGTTCTCCTCTCGACACAACCTACGAGCAGTACTTC

d_gene: .
v_gene: TRBV16
abundance: few
j_gene: TRBJ1-5
CDR3aa: CASSHGLGNQPQHF
CDR3nt: TGTGCCAGCAGCCATGGGCTGGGGAATCAGCCCCAGCATTTT

d_gene: TRBD2
v_gene: TRBV6-6
abundance: medium-sized
j_gene: TRBJ2-7
CDR3aa: CASSYGGLAVGEQYF
CDR3nt: TGTGCCAGCAGTTACGGGGGACTAGCAGTCGGGGAGCAGTACTTC

d_gene: TRBD2
v_gene: TRBV5-1
abundance: once
j_gene: TRBJ2-1
CDR3aa: CATSLASGRTDEQFF
CDR3nt: TGCGCCACCTCTTTGGCTAGCGGGAGGACCGATGAGCAGTTCTTC

d_gene: .
v_gene: TRBV4-1
abundance: .
j_gene: TRBJ1-4
CDR3aa: CASSQESHVWGRLDEKLFF
CDR3nt: TGCGCCAGCAGCCAAGAGAGTCACGTGTGGGGGCGGTTGGATGAAAAACTGTTTTTT

d_gene: TRBD1
v_gene: TRBV6-5
abundance: few
j_gene: TRBJ1-1
CDR3aa: CASSRTGEAEAFF
CDR3nt: TGTGCCAGCAGTCGGACAGGGGAGGCTGAAGCTTTCTTT

d_gene: .
v_gene: TRBV5-4
abundance: medium-sized
j_gene: TRBJ2-7
CDR3aa: CASSSRDSTYEQYF
CDR3nt: TGTGCCAGCAGCTCCCGGGACTCAACCTACGAGCAGTACTTC

d_gene: TRBD1
v_gene: TRBV5-4
abundance: .
j_gene: TRBJ1-2
CDR3aa: CASSLDRGWGYTF
CDR3nt: TGTGCCAGCAGCTTGGACAGGGGCTGGGGCTACACCTTC